Below are 22 T cell receptor beta chains sequenced from a single sample in a study of shared clonotypes between healthy human individuals. The repertoire was sequenced with immunoSEQ multiplex PCR; TCRdb's copy has only in-frame clones and lacks some. The table has 450,000 to 500,000 clones, approximately 81% seen once. Sequenced sample: PBMCs. These receptors all come from a middle-aged woman in good health. Some clones in this sample may be carry-over from other donors' samples.

With regard to this clone: A clone one base away is much larger, so this may be a read error. The same CDR3 can be traced to other DNA sequences in this sample. This chain links TRBV5-4 with TRBJ2-5; 9 bases line up with TRBD1. The CDR3 has 15 amino acids. The germline CDR1 and CDR2 sequences are SGHNT and YYREEE (reference sequence). The CDR3 protein is CASSSPGQGEETQYF. The CDR3 DNA is TGCGCCAGCAGCTCTCCGGGACAGGGAGAAGAGACCCAGTACTTC.

The rearrangement links TRBV5-4 to TRBJ2-2; 13 bases line up with TRBD2. CDR3 length: 16 residues. V shed 6 bases, J shed 6 bases, and the junction held 8 bases outside the gene matches. Per germline, CDR1 SGHNT and CDR2 YYREEE (reference sequence). The CDR3 loop reads CASNSGTSGVPGELFF. For the CDR3, the DNA is TGTGCCAGCAACTCCGGGACTAGCGGGGTTCCCGGGGAGCTGTTTTTT. Filled out from reference TRBV5-4 and TRBJ2-2, the complete variable domain reads ETGVTQSPTHLIKTRGQQVTLRCSSQSGHNTVSWYQQALGQGPQFIFQYYREEENGRGNFPPRFSGLQFPNYSSELNVNALELDDSALYLCASNSGTSGVPGELFFGEGSRLTVL.

This clone was recorded a few times. This chain uses TRBV10-3 with TRBJ1-2, with D possibly TRBD1 on 5 matching bases. The ends were cut back, 0 bases at V and 8 bases at J, with 19 bases in the middle. Looked up from germline, CDR1 is ENHRY and CDR2 is SYGVKD. This CDR3 is 16 amino acids long. The CDR3 DNA sequence: TGTGCCATCAGTGAGTCGTCAGGGAGGGTCTACTGGGGCTACACCTTC. This translates into CAISESSGRVYWGYTF.

About this clone itself: Just one base apart from a much larger clone, this may be a read error. Other DNA sequences of this sample code for an identical CDR3. The V gene is TRBV9, the J gene TRBJ2-7; no clear D. This CDR3 is built from 13 residues. Germline values: CDR1 SGDLS, CDR2 YYNGEE. Trimming stripped 0 bases from V and 5 bases from J, with 9 bases between. The CDR3 nucleotides read TGTGCCAGCAGCGTAGGTCCCCCTGACGAGCAGTACTTC. It encodes CASSVGPPDEQYF. The full variable domain, in which reference TRBV9 and TRBJ2-7 provide the parts outside the CDR3, is DSGVTQTPKHLITATGQRVTLRCSPRSGDLSVYWYQQSLDQGLQFLIQYYNGEERAKGNILERFSAQQFPDLHSELNLSSLELGDSALYFCASSVGPPDEQYFGPGTRLTVT.

V is TRBV6-5 and J is TRBJ2-7, with 11 bases lining up with TRBD1. Germline V gene data show CDR1 as MNHEY and CDR2 as SVGAGI. The length of the CDR3 is 14 residues. J was trimmed by 5 bases and V by 4 bases; bases with no gene match: 4. In nucleotides, the CDR3 is TGTGCCAGCAGTTTGGGACAGGGGGGCGACGAGCAGTACTTC. This gives the protein CASSLGQGGDEQYF.

The rearrangement uses TRBV9 and TRBJ2-7; D ambiguous. Per germline, CDR1 SGDLS and CDR2 YYNGEE. The CDR3 consists of 13 residues. V was trimmed by 4 bases and J by 0 bases, leaving 8 bases between them. CDR3 protein: CASSPPTSYEQYF. CDR3 DNA sequence: TGTGCCAGCAGCCCGCCTACCTCCTACGAGCAGTACTTC.

The rearrangement uses TRBV7-6 and TRBJ2-7; possibly TRBD2 for D (6 bases). Germline loops: CDR1 SGHVS, CDR2 FNYEAQ. The CDR3 has 13 residues. The V gene lost 3 bases and the J gene lost 6 bases, with 12 bases spanning the gap. This CDR3 reads CASSFREQSEQYF. In DNA form, the CDR3 reads TGTGCCAGCAGCTTCCGGGAGCAGAGCGAGCAGTACTTC.

V is TRBV19 and J is TRBJ2-2, with D uncertain. This CDR3 region has 15 residues. The V and J ends lost 3 bases and 0 bases respectively, with 8 bases between them. Looked up from germline, CDR1 is LNHDA and CDR2 is SQIVND (reference sequence). Here the CDR3 DNA reads TGTGCCAGTAGTATCAGCCGCCCGAACACCGGGGAGCTGTTTTTT. Translation gives CASSISRPNTGELFF.

The chain joins TRBV28 to TRBJ2-7; D gene unclear. Germline lookup yields CDR1 MDHEN and CDR2 SYDVKM. Trimming took off 5 bases at V and 3 bases at J, with 11 bases between the two ends. This CDR3 region has 13 residues. The CDR3: CASSTPQYYEQYF. In nucleotides, the CDR3 is TGTGCCAGCAGTACACCCCAGTACTACGAGCAGTACTTC.

This chain joins TRBV27 and TRBJ2-3; D call uncertain. Deletions cut 6 bases from V and 0 bases from J, with 10 bases between. The CDR3 is made up of 14 amino acids. Germline V CDR1 and CDR2: MNHEY, SMNVEV (reference sequence). The CDR3 here is CASSRITSTDTQYF. The CDR3 DNA reads as TGTGCCAGCAGCAGGATTACGAGCACAGATACGCAGTATTTT.

This clone turned up a few times. The CDR3 loop is CSADLRYEQYF. Written as DNA, the CDR3 is TGCAGTGCAGATCTGAGGTACGAGCAGTACTTC. The chain carries TRBV20-1 and TRBJ2-7; D is undetermined. The V end was cut by 6 bases, the J end by 4 bases, with 10 bases between. CDR1 and CDR2 (germline): DFQATT, SNEGSKA (reference sequence). The CDR3 is 11 residues long.

With regard to this clone: With a far larger clone one base away, a read error is the likely cause. The chain joins TRBV2 to TRBJ2-2, with TRBD2 matching over 7 bases. Germline loops: CDR1 SNHLY, CDR2 FYNNEI. The CDR3 is made up of 14 amino acids. CDR3 in DNA: TGTGCCAGCAGCATTCTAGCGGCCACCGGGGAGCCGTTTTTT. Protein product: CASSILAATGEPFF. Drawing the rest from reference TRBV2 and TRBJ2-2, the complete variable domain is EPEVTQTPSHQVTQMGQEVILRCVPISNHLYFYWYRQILGQKVEFLVSFYNNEISEKSEIFDDQFSVERPDGSNFTLKIRSTKLEDSAMYFCASSILAATGEPFFGEGSRLTVL.

The chain recombines TRBV11-2 with TRBJ2-7; tentative D call: TRBD2 (6 bases). Trimming stripped 5 bases from V and 5 bases from J, with 16 bases between. This CDR3 is 14 amino acids long. Germline CDR1 SGHAT, CDR2 FQNNGV. In DNA, the CDR3 is TGTGCCAGCAGCCGTACCGGGAGCCACCACGAGCAGTACTTC. It is translated as CASSRTGSHHEQYF.

The chain combines TRBV18 with TRBJ2-2; 7 nucleotides align to TRBD1. The CDR3 spans 17 residues. Germline assignment: CDR1 KGHSH and CDR2 LQKENI. Germline trimming cut 0 bases from V and 1 base from J; bases unmatched to any gene: 5. The CDR3 bases are TGTGCCAGCTCACCACCGTCGGGACAGTTGAACACCGGGGAGCTGTTTTTT. Its protein product is CASSPPSGQLNTGELFF.

The gene calls are TRBV5-1 and TRBJ2-2; tentatively, D is TRBD1 (5 bases). The germline CDR1 and CDR2 sequences are SGHRS and YFSETQ. The CDR3 sequence is 14 residues long. Trimming cost V 4 bases and J 5 bases, with 12 bases left between them. This chain's CDR3 is CASSPTQGTGELFF. The CDR3 nucleotides are TGCGCCAGCAGCCCAACCCAGGGTACCGGGGAGCTGTTTTTT.

This clone was detected ten times or more. The identical CDR3 is also encoded by other nucleotide sequences in the sample. The rearrangement links TRBV5-5 to TRBJ1-1; D is ambiguous. Germline loops: CDR1 SGHKS, CDR2 YYEKEE (reference sequence). V lost 0 bases and J 0 bases, leaving 0 bases between the germline ends. The CDR3 has 12 residues. The CDR3 bases are TGTGCCAGCAGCTTGGTGAACACTGAAGCTTTCTTT. It translates to CASSLVNTEAFF.

On this clone: It is likely a read error: a sequence one base away is far more abundant. This chain uses TRBV11-2 with TRBJ2-3; D unresolved. The CDR3 sequence is 11 residues long. Germline V gene data show CDR1 as SGHAT and CDR2 as FQNNGV. Trimming took 4 bases from V and 9 from J, leaving 8 bases between them. The CDR3 DNA sequence: TGTGCCAGCAGCTCCCCACAAACGCAGTATTTT. This sequence encodes CASSSPQTQYF.

The V call is TRBV15, the J call TRBJ1-4; maybe TRBD1 (5 bases). Germline CDR1 LNHNV, CDR2 YYDKDF (reference sequence). This CDR3 contains 13 residues. V dropped 11 bases and J dropped 4 bases, with 14 bases sitting between them. In nucleotides, the CDR3 is TGTGCCTCGGAGGCAGGGCTTAATGAAAAACTGTTTTTT. Its protein product is CASEAGLNEKLFF. Together with reference TRBV15 and TRBJ1-4, the CDR3 gives the full variable domain: DAMVIQNPRYQVTQFGKPVTLSCSQTLNHNVMYWYQQKSSQAPKLLFHYYDKDFNNEADTPDNFQSRRPNTSFCFLDIRSPGLGDTAMYLCASEAGLNEKLFFGSGTQLSVL.

Details on this clone: The same CDR3 arises from other DNA sequences in this sample as well. This chain uses TRBV9 with TRBJ2-3; D is possibly TRBD2 (6 bases). V lost 0 bases, J lost 2 bases, and 10 bases lay in between. Germline V gene lookup returns CDR1 SGDLS and CDR2 YYNGEE. CDR3 length equals 15 residues. In DNA, the CDR3 is TGTGCCAGCAGCGTAGGCGCGGGGCCCACAGATACGCAGTATTTT. Protein: CASSVGAGPTDTQYF.

The chain uses TRBV7-7 and TRBJ2-7, with D possibly being TRBD2 (7 bases). This CDR3 comprises 13 residues. Trimming took off 5 bases at V and 7 bases at J, with 15 bases between the two ends. Germline V gene sequence: CDR1 SSHAT, CDR2 FNYEAQ (reference sequence). The CDR3 DNA sequence: TGTGCCAGCAGCCCCGTGAGGGGGGGAGAGCAGTACTTC. Its translation: CASSPVRGGEQYF.

The V gene is TRBV7-2, the J gene TRBJ2-7; possibly TRBD1 for D (6 bases). CDR1 and CDR2 from the germline V gene are SGHTA and FQGNSA. The V gene lost 2 bases and the J gene lost 2 bases, with 22 bases spanning the gap. The CDR3 covers 18 residues. CDR3 bases: TGTGCCAGCAGCTTAAATCCTGGACAGATGAATTTCCCCTACGAGCAGTACTTC. This gives the protein CASSLNPGQMNFPYEQYF.

In its sample, this clone was seen a few times. This rearrangement joins TRBV7-6 to TRBJ2-7, with a weak D call TRBD1 (6 bases). Deletions cut 1 base from V and 1 base from J, with 14 bases between. The CDR3 contains 16 residues. In germline, CDR1 is SGHVS, CDR2 FNYEAQ. CDR3 DNA sequence: TGTGCCAGCAGCTTAGGGCAAAACAGGGCTTCCTACGAGCAGTACTTC. Its protein product is CASSLGQNRASYEQYF.